These 13 T cell receptor beta chains share one sample of origin, sequenced in a study of CD8+CD57+ T cells in acquired aplastic anemia. Profiles of TCR beta VDJ and CDR3 were generated from a genomic DNA template. TCRdb re-analysed the reads in MiXCR, keeping a single row per CDR3 protein. This table holds just over 200,000 distinct CDR3 sequences, 65% found once. Only patients with CD8+CD57+ cell expansion on flow cytometry were chosen for sequencing. The specimen was sorted CD4+, CD8+, or CD8+CD57+ T cells (not recorded which) from PBMCs. The source of these receptors is a human donor with aplastic anemia.

The chain has TRBV2 and TRBJ1-2; 7 bases fit TRBD1. This CDR3 contains 14 residues. The junction had 5 bases not matched to a gene; V was cut back by 1 base and J by 6 bases. Germline V gene lookup returns CDR1 SNHLY and CDR2 FYNNEI. CDR3 region: CASSEEGGWDGYTF. The DNA of the CDR3 is TGTGCCAGCAGTGAAGAAGGGGGCTGGGATGGCTACACCTTC.

In its sample, this clonotype was seen a few times. The rearrangement links TRBV24-1 to TRBJ1-1; the D gene is possibly TRBD1 (5 bases). This CDR3 is 14 amino acids long. The V end was cut by 2 bases, the J end by 0 bases, with 6 bases between. Germline CDR1 KGHDR, CDR2 SFDVKD. Written as DNA, the CDR3 is TGTGCCACCAGTGATTCGGGGGTGAACACTGAAGCTTTCTTT. Translation: CATSDSGVNTEAFF.

The chain couples TRBV10-3 to TRBJ2-3; tentatively, D is TRBD1 (6 bases). V lost 3 bases and J 0 bases, leaving 10 bases between the germline ends. Germline CDR1 ENHRY, CDR2 SYGVKD. This CDR3 contains 15 residues. The CDR3 reads CAISDGGLSTDTQYF. In nucleotides, the CDR3 is TGTGCCATCAGTGATGGGGGCCTGAGCACAGATACGCAGTATTTT.

Concerning this clonotype itself: The junction does not match germline at one end; this may be a read error. The genes are TRBV9 and TRBJ1-5; no definite D call. The CDR3 contains 14 residues. Per the germline V gene, CDR1 is SGDLS and CDR2 is YYNGEE. Here the CDR3 DNA reads TGTGCCAGCAGGAAGGGTGAGGTTGATCATCCCCAGCATTTT. It is translated as CASRKGEVDHPQHF.

This chain connects TRBV20-1 to TRBJ1-6; D is uncertain. The germline gives CDR1 DFQATT, CDR2 SNEGSKA (reference sequence). The CDR3 has 17 amino acids. Trimming pared 0 bases from V and 0 bases from J, leaving 12 bases between. The CDR3 DNA sequence: TGCAGTGCTAGAGATGGGAGGGAAAGCTCCTATAATTCACCCCTCCACTTT. It is translated as CSARDGRESSYNSPLHF.

This clonotype was detected ten times or more. The CDR3 bases are TGTGCCAGCAGCCCAGTCAGGGGCAACACTGAAGCTTTCTTT. Translating gives CASSPVRGNTEAFF. The rearrangement joins TRBV12-3 or TRBV12-4 to TRBJ1-1; the D gene is possibly TRBD1 (6 bases). Trimming left V 6 bases short and J 2 bases short, with 13 bases between. The CDR3 contains 14 residues.

This chain connects TRBV20-1 to TRBJ1-5; 7 bases match TRBD1. V shed 3 bases and J 6 bases; nucleotides not matched to a gene: 5. This CDR3 comprises 13 residues. The V gene's germline CDR1 is DFQATT and CDR2 SNEGSKA (reference sequence). The chain's CDR3 is CSASAGGGQPQHF. In DNA, the CDR3 is TGCAGTGCTAGTGCAGGGGGAGGTCAGCCCCAGCATTTT.

This clonotype was counted a few times. The J gene is TRBJ2-7, the V gene TRBV29-1; either TRBD1 or TRBD2 may fit D (5 bases each). V was clipped by 6 bases and J by 4 bases, with 16 bases between them. The CDR3 totals 13 residues. The V gene's germline CDR1 is SQVTM and CDR2 ANQGSEA. In DNA, the CDR3 is TGCAGCGTGGCAACCGGGACGTCATACGAGCAGTACTTC. This sequence encodes CSVATGTSYEQYF.

V gene TRBV10-3 combines with J gene TRBJ1-3; D is ambiguous. Looked up from germline, CDR1 is ENHRY and CDR2 is SYGVKD. The CDR3 runs 15 residues. V was shortened by 0 bases and J by 0 bases, with 6 bases between the two germline ends. The chain's CDR3 is CAISESTNSGNTIYF. The CDR3 DNA follows: TGTGCCATCAGTGAGTCGACTAACTCTGGAAACACCATATATTTT.

The chain recombines TRBV2 with TRBJ1-6; no definite D call. Germline-derived CDR1 and CDR2 are SNHLY and FYNNEI. The CDR3 spans 13 residues. Trimming stripped 3 bases from V and 10 bases from J, with 10 bases between. DNA for the CDR3: TGTGCCAGCAGTGAGGCGGGGTGGTCACCCCTCCACTTT. Protein: CASSEAGWSPLHF.

The table lists this clonotype with a count of one. The chain is built from TRBV11-3 and TRBJ1-4; perhaps TRBD1 as D (6 bases). CDR1 is SGHNT and CDR2 is YENEEA in the germline V gene. The ends were cut back, 5 bases at V and 8 bases at J, with 15 bases in the middle. The CDR3 totals 14 residues. As DNA, the CDR3 is TGTGCCAGCAGCGATCGACAGGAGGGGGAAAAACTGTTTTTT. Translating gives CASSDRQEGEKLFF.

This chain links TRBV9 with TRBJ2-3; unclear D gene. The germline V and J ends were trimmed by 0 bases and 5 bases, with 7 bases remaining between them. Germline CDR1 is SGDLS and CDR2 is YYNGEE. The CDR3 consists of 13 residues. The CDR3 DNA follows: TGTGCCAGCAGCGTAGTGTTTGAAGATACGCAGTATTTT. Its translation: CASSVVFEDTQYF.

The genes are TRBV25-1 and TRBJ1-4; 7 nucleotides align to TRBD1. The CDR3 has 15 amino acids. Germline trimming cut 2 bases from V and 5 bases from J; bases unmatched to any gene: 5. Germline V CDR1 and CDR2: MGHDK, SYGVNS. As DNA, the CDR3 is TGTGCCAGCAGTGAACTCACAGGGGCGAATGAAAAACTGTTTTTT. It translates to CASSELTGANEKLFF.